The 21 T cell receptor beta chains in this list originate from one sample, sequenced in a study of T cell repertoires in cytomegalovirus infection. These receptors' targets are unknown. TCRdb analysed the reads with MiXCR anew, one entry per CDR3 protein. The sample has a few hundred thousand distinct CDR3 sequences, 35% to 50% seen once. This material consisted of cultured PBMCs, taken from culture after CMV antigen stimulation. Receptors were obtained from a human donor in good health (CMV status not recorded). Some clones in this sample may be carry-over from other donors' samples.

This clonotype was recorded once. CDR3: CASSGRIGGWANTEAFF. As DNA, the CDR3 is TGTGCCAGCAGCGGACGGATTGGGGGGTGGGCGAACACTGAAGCTTTCTTT. The J gene is TRBJ1-1, the V gene TRBV5-4; D is possibly TRBD1 (5 bases). The CDR3 has 17 residues. V lost 4 bases to trimming and J lost 1 base, with 20 bases between them. Germline V lookup: CDR1 SGHNT, CDR2 YYREEE (reference sequence).

This chain connects TRBV7-6 to TRBJ1-3; D may be TRBD1 (5 bases). Trimming removed 2 bases at V and 7 bases at J, with 12 bases between. In germline, CDR1 is SGHVS, CDR2 FNYEAQ. There are 14 residues in the CDR3. The CDR3: CASSLQGDGNTIYF. In DNA form, the CDR3 reads TGTGCCAGCAGCTTACAAGGGGACGGGAACACCATATATTTT.

This rearrangement joins TRBV20-1 to TRBJ2-2; no reliable D call. Germline V lookup: CDR1 DFQATT, CDR2 SNEGSKA (reference sequence). Trimming removed 1 base from V and 2 bases from J, with 11 bases in between. The CDR3 runs 15 residues. CDR3 sequence reads: CSARVPPLNTGELFF. Here the CDR3 DNA reads TGCAGTGCTAGAGTCCCTCCACTTAACACCGGGGAGCTGTTTTTT.

V and J are TRBV7-9 and TRBJ2-5, with 12 bases fitting TRBD1. The CDR3 covers 17 residues. The J segment lost 0 bases and the V segment lost 5 bases, leaving 7 bases of the junction unmatched. Germline values: CDR1 SEHNR, CDR2 FQNEAQ (reference sequence). CDR3 protein: CASSGGQGARYQETQYF. The DNA of the CDR3 is TGTGCCAGCAGCGGGGGACAGGGGGCTCGGTACCAAGAGACCCAGTACTTC.

The chain joins TRBV12-3 or TRBV12-4 to TRBJ1-5; D is unresolved. V was shortened by 3 bases and J by 7 bases, with 13 bases between the two germline ends. CDR3 length: 14 amino acids. CDR3 coding DNA: TGTGCCAGCAGTTTTGGTTTTGGCAGCCAGCCCCAGCATTTT. Its translation is CASSFGFGSQPQHF.

The chain couples TRBV10-3 to TRBJ2-7, with a possible D match to TRBD2 (6 bases). Germline V gene sequence: CDR1 ENHRY, CDR2 SYGVKD. Trimming cost V 5 bases and J 0 bases, with 8 bases left between them. This CDR3 region has 13 residues. The CDR3 reads CAISRDFSYEQYF. The DNA of the CDR3 is TGTGCCATCAGTCGGGACTTCTCCTACGAGCAGTACTTC.

This clonotype was counted only a few times. The rearrangement links TRBV10-3 to TRBJ1-2; TRBD1 matches at 7 bases. This CDR3 spans 16 amino acids. The V segment lost 3 bases and the J segment 4 bases; nucleotides outside the gene matches: 11. Germline-derived CDR1 and CDR2 are ENHRY and SYGVKD. This CDR3 reads CAISDPTVTGIYGYTF. CDR3 nucleotides: TGTGCCATCAGTGACCCTACCGTGACAGGGATCTATGGCTACACCTTC.

This clonotype appeared a few times. The chain uses TRBV7-2 and TRBJ2-1; the D gene could be TRBD1 or TRBD2 (6 bases each). V shed 2 bases and J shed 4 bases, with 12 bases lying between them. Germline lookup yields CDR1 SGHTA and CDR2 FQGNSA. The CDR3 sequence is 15 residues long. CDR3 nucleotides: TGTGCCAGCAGCTTACGACGGGGGCTGTACAATGAGCAGTTCTTC. Translating gives CASSLRRGLYNEQFF.

The chain combines TRBV5-1 with TRBJ2-1; D may be TRBD2 (6 bases). V lost 6 bases to trimming and J lost 10 bases, with 14 bases between them. There are 12 residues in the CDR3. The germline CDR1 and CDR2 sequences are SGHRS and YFSETQ. The CDR3 DNA reads TGCGCCAGCAACGAGGTGGGAGGCGAGCAGTTCTTC. It codes for CASNEVGGEQFF.

Only a few counts were recorded for this clonotype. The chain carries TRBV6-5 and TRBJ2-1; 7 bases align to TRBD2. The CDR3 is 14 residues long. The ends lost 6 bases at V and 5 bases at J; junction bases unmatched: 7. Germline V gene data show CDR1 as MNHEY and CDR2 as SVGAGI. The CDR3 reads CASSQGGTNNEQFF. CDR3 coding DNA: TGTGCCAGCAGCCAGGGTGGGACTAACAATGAGCAGTTCTTC.

The V and J genes are TRBV12-3 or TRBV12-4 and TRBJ2-2; D is ambiguous. There are 14 residues in the CDR3. V was clipped by 10 bases and J by 0 bases, with 12 bases between them. The CDR3 bases are TGTGCCATCCCAGTGGTTACGAACACCGGGGAGCTGTTTTTT. It yields the protein CAIPVVTNTGELFF.

This sequence joins TRBV13 and TRBJ2-5, with D unclear. Germline CDR1 and CDR2: PRHDT and FYEKMQ (reference sequence). The CDR3 runs 12 residues. Trimming took off 5 bases at V and 7 bases at J, with 11 bases between the two ends. CDR3 sequence reads: CASSPPVGTQYF. CDR3 bases: TGTGCCAGCAGCCCCCCCGTGGGGACCCAGTACTTC.

CDR3 sequence: CASSARQATNQETQYF. DNA for the CDR3: TGCGCCAGCAGTGCCAGACAGGCCACTAACCAAGAGACCCAGTACTTC. The chain carries TRBV10-2 and TRBJ2-5; weak D call: TRBD1 (6 bases). Trimming shortened V by 4 bases and J by 0 bases, and 15 bases separated the two germline ends. CDR1 is WSHSY, CDR2 SAAADI, per germline. The CDR3 has 16 amino acids.

CDR3 coding DNA: TGTGCCAGCAGCTTAGACAGGGGTTACAATAATTCACCCCTCCACTTT. This codes for CASSLDRGYNNSPLHF. V and J are TRBV7-4 and TRBJ1-6; TRBD1 matches at 7 bases. Trimming took 1 base from V and 5 from J; bases not matched to a gene: 5. In germline, CDR1 is SGHVT, CDR2 SQSDAQ. The CDR3 extends over 16 amino acids.

The gene calls are TRBV7-9 and TRBJ2-6; 11 positions match TRBD2. The ends lost 3 bases at V and 4 bases at J; junction bases unmatched: 11. Germline assignment: CDR1 SEHNR and CDR2 FQNEAQ (reference sequence). The CDR3 is 19 amino acids. The DNA of the CDR3 is TGTGCCAGCAGCTTGCTATATAGCGGGAGGGCCTCGGGGGCCAACGTCCTGACTTTC. As protein: CASSLLYSGRASGANVLTF.

J is TRBJ2-5 and V is TRBV12-3 or TRBV12-4; no clear D gene. Trimming took off 6 bases at V and 2 bases at J, with 10 bases between the two ends. The CDR3 consists of 13 residues. The chain's CDR3 is CASSIRVQETQYF. The CDR3 DNA reads as TGTGCCAGCAGCATAAGGGTTCAAGAGACCCAGTACTTC.

The V and J genes are TRBV19 and TRBJ1-1; 8 bases map to TRBD1. CDR3 length: 16 amino acids. The germline V gene has CDR1 LNHDA and CDR2 SQIVND (reference sequence). The V gene end was trimmed by 3 bases and the J gene end by 3 bases; junction bases not matched to a gene: 9. The CDR3 DNA reads as TGTGCCAGTAGTATTGGAAGGAGACAGGGGTACACTGAAGCTTTCTTT. Residues: CASSIGRRQGYTEAFF.

The rearrangement links TRBV7-2 to TRBJ2-2; TRBD2 matches 11 bases. The V segment lost 1 base and the J segment 9 bases; nucleotides outside the gene matches: 4. Germline assignment: CDR1 SGHTA and CDR2 FQGNSA. The CDR3 extends over 15 amino acids. Here the CDR3 DNA reads TGTGCCAGCAGCTTAGTAGCGGGGGGGCTTTGGGAGCTGTTTTTT. This codes for CASSLVAGGLWELFF.

The chain employs TRBV7-2 and TRBJ2-5; D is unclear. Trimming stripped 5 bases from V and 5 bases from J, with 18 bases between. The CDR3 runs to 15 residues. Germline CDR1 SGHTA, CDR2 FQGNSA. The CDR3 is CASSPTALLRETQYF. The CDR3 nucleotides read TGTGCCAGCAGCCCTACGGCTCTCCTCCGGGAGACCCAGTACTTC.

This clonotype was counted at least ten times. V is TRBV7-8 and J is TRBJ2-1; TRBD2 matches at 7 bases. J gave up 3 bases and V 1 base, and 9 bases lay outside the gene matches. The CDR3 sequence is 17 residues long. Germline assignment: CDR1 SGHVS and CDR2 FQNEAQ. The CDR3 nucleotides are TGTGCCAGCAGCTTAGTATTTGGGGGAGGGAACTACAATGAGCAGTTCTTC. It yields the protein CASSLVFGGGNYNEQFF.

The chain is built from TRBV6-1 and TRBJ2-7; 7 bases map to TRBD2. CDR3 size: 15 residues. With 11 bases clipped from V and 2 bases from J, the junction kept 15 bases outside the gene matches. Germline CDR1 MNHNS, CDR2 SASEGT. CDR3 sequence (DNA): TGTGCCGGCAATAGTCAGGCTAGCGGTCCCTACGAGCAGTACTTC. Protein: CAGNSQASGPYEQYF.